A single T cell receptor (beta chain) is shown here with its context. No antigen is known for it. Nothing much larger sits one base from this clone, and base qualities are not available. The sample is drawn from a study of blood T cell repertoires in COVID-19 (dated by TCRdb to 2018 to 2021). Broadly, across the study: The collaborator samples originated in the United States, Italy and Spain and spanned the acute and convalescent phases of COVID-19. The prospective study material was composed of cDNA or gDNA derived from T cells, B-cell-depleted T cells, or PBMCs. The samples were drawn from two sources: the first 160 participants of the ongoing ImmuneRACE study, and 1,200 or so subjects contributed by 6 global collaborators. Subjects who had been exposed to COVID-19, were actively infected with it, or had recovered from it provided the deeply sampled blood TCRbeta repertoires that made up the dataset. The sample metadata nearly always contained a de-identified subject ID, COVID-19 status, age in years and sex. Where available, HLA class I and class II types were obtained from metadata supplied by the sample provider rather than from assay-based typing. A freely available public database, intended as a resource for researchers studying the immune response to SARS-CoV-2, is where the repertoires were released. Broader findings and caveats from the paper: The amount of clinical and demographic metadata varied by source and participant and was provided uncurated.

Each collaborating institution followed its own protocols to collect whole blood in K2EDTA tubes. For TCRbeta analysis, collaborator samples were shipped as frozen whole blood, as isolated PBMCs, or as DNA extracted from either sample type. TCRbeta CDR3 regions were amplified from genomic DNA by means of the immunoSEQ Assay, a bias-controlled multiplex PCR. In the authors' own workflow: Nucleated cell counts per sample were estimated from amplification of reference gene primers within the assay. To quantify the absolute abundance of each unique TCRbeta CDR3 rearrangement, sequence reads were collapsed and filtered. Productive Simpson clonality was computed per sample as the square root of Simpson's diversity index over productive rearrangements. The immuneACCESS repertoire file appears here via TCRdb, limited to in-frame rearrangements. These files lack a portion of the clones; in checked studies, under half of the deficit traces to unresolved V genes, and the cause of the others is not known. That table gives V, J and clone size, and the DNA gave D and trimming. The sample data list 140,000 to 150,000 clones, and roughly 89% of these were observed just once. The top ten clones comprise 2.5% to 3% of the sample.

The clonotype originates from a man in his 60s with active or convalescent COVID-19. The sequenced sample was peripheral blood.

The CDR3 protein is CASSLRQGAFEQYF. The DNA is TGTGCCAGCAGTTTACGGCAGGGGGCCTTCGAGCAGTACTTC. This chain is built from TRBV28 and TRBJ2-7; 8 bases in the middle match TRBD1. Relative to germline, V is missing 2 bases and J is missing 6 bases, with 6 bases of the junction outside any gene match. Taken from the germline V gene, the CDR1 and CDR2 loops are MDHEN and SYDVKM. From cysteine to phenylalanine, the CDR3 is 14 amino acids long. The CDR3 DNA has 42 bases and is translated from base 1. The entire variable domain, with the stretches around the CDR3 drawn from the reference TRBV28 and TRBJ2-7 proteins, is DVKVTQSSRYLVKRTGEKVFLECVQDMDHENMFWYRQDPGLGLRLIYFSYDVKMKEKGDIPEGYSVSREKKERFSLILESASTNQTSMYLCASSLRQGAFEQYFGPGTRLTVT.